The 32 T cell receptor beta chains reported below all come from one sample, sequenced in a study of T cell repertoires in cytomegalovirus infection. TCRdb fed the reads into MiXCR, producing one record per CDR3 protein. The sample shows about 57,000 distinct CDR3 sequences, roughly a fifth of them seen only once. The antigens for these receptors are not known. The source material was CD8+ T cells from cultured PBMCs, sampled from culture after CMV antigen stimulation. Source of these receptors: a human donor in good health (CMV status not recorded). Some clones in this sample may be carry-over from other donors' samples.

The chain carries TRBV12-3 or TRBV12-4 and TRBJ2-7; D tentatively fits TRBD1 or TRBD2 (5 bases each). V was trimmed by 5 bases and J by 6 bases, leaving 14 bases between them. CDR3 length: 13 residues. The CDR3 protein is CASSPGTPGEQYF. Here the CDR3 DNA reads TGTGCCAGCAGTCCAGGGACCCCAGGCGAGCAGTACTTC.

The V call is TRBV7-2, the J call TRBJ2-1; 7 bases map to TRBD2. Trimming took 1 base from V and 0 from J; bases not matched to a gene: 6. Per the germline V gene, CDR1 is SGHTA and CDR2 is FQGNSA. The CDR3 is made up of 17 amino acids. CDR3 in DNA: TGTGCCAGCAGCTTAGAGGGACCGGGGGGCTCCTACAATGAGCAGTTCTTC. Protein: CASSLEGPGGSYNEQFF.

This clonotype was counted only a few times. The V and J genes are TRBV7-6 and TRBJ1-2; 7 bases match TRBD1. In germline, CDR1 is SGHVS, CDR2 FNYEAQ. Trimming at V came to 3 bases and at J to 6 bases, leaving 4 bases not matched to a gene. The CDR3 sequence is 13 residues long. CDR3 residues: CASSFQGVDGYTF. Written as DNA, the CDR3 is TGTGCCAGCAGCTTTCAGGGGGTAGATGGCTACACCTTC.

This clonotype was found a few times. This chain links TRBV6-6 with TRBJ1-6; no definite D call. In germline, CDR1 is MNHNY, CDR2 SVGAGI (reference sequence). The CDR3 totals 14 residues. The ends were cut back, 8 bases at V and 7 bases at J, with 15 bases in the middle. CDR3 sequence reads: CASVLGQINSPLHF. Here the CDR3 DNA reads TGTGCCAGCGTCCTTGGGCAAATAAATTCACCCCTCCACTTT.

This clonotype occurred a few times. The chain uses TRBV7-8 and TRBJ2-5; 7 nucleotides line up with TRBD1. The CDR3 length is 16 residues. Germline V gene sequence: CDR1 SGHVS, CDR2 FQNEAQ. Trimming removed 3 bases from V and 0 bases from J; junction bases left unmatched: 7. The DNA of the CDR3 is TGTGCCAGCAGCTTGAGTGGGACAGCGTACCAAGAGACCCAGTACTTC. Translated: CASSLSGTAYQETQYF. The full variable domain, rest sourced from reference TRBV7-8 and TRBJ2-5, is GAGVSQSPRYKVAKRGQDVALRCDPISGHVSLFWYQQALGQGPEFLTYFQNEAQLDKSGLPSDRFFAERPEGSVSTLKIQRTQQEDSAVYLCASSLSGTAYQETQYFGPGTRLLVL.

This clonotype turned up a few times. The rearrangement links TRBV27 to TRBJ1-5; D unresolved. CDR3 size: 16 residues. V was clipped by 0 bases and J by 0 bases, with 9 bases between them. Germline V gene lookup returns CDR1 MNHEY and CDR2 SMNVEV (reference sequence). CDR3 in DNA: TGTGCCAGCAGTTTATCTGTCAGGCATAGCAATCAGCCCCAGCATTTT. It encodes CASSLSVRHSNQPQHF.

The genes are TRBV27 and TRBJ2-1; possibly TRBD1 for D (5 bases). The germline V gene encodes CDR1 MNHEY and CDR2 SMNVEV (reference sequence). The germline V and J ends were trimmed by 5 bases and 10 bases, with 12 bases remaining between them. The CDR3 consists of 12 residues. This CDR3 reads CASSLQGREQFF. The CDR3 DNA reads TGTGCCAGCAGTCTCCAGGGTCGCGAGCAGTTCTTC.

This clonotype appeared many times. The gene calls are TRBV7-9 and TRBJ2-4; D gene uncertain. V lost 1 base and J 2 bases, leaving 12 bases between the germline ends. CDR1 and CDR2 from the germline V gene are SEHNR and FQNEAQ (reference sequence). The CDR3 extends over 16 amino acids. The CDR3 sequence is CASSLGDGITKNIQYF. The CDR3 DNA reads TGTGCCAGCAGCTTAGGCGATGGGATTACCAAAAACATTCAGTACTTC.

This clonotype was observed a few times. The chain carries TRBV18 and TRBJ2-7, with TRBD1 identical over 12 bases. V was pared by 6 bases and J by 5 bases, with 14 bases of the junction left unmatched. Germline V gives CDR1 KGHSH, CDR2 LQKENI. This CDR3 contains 17 residues. DNA for the CDR3: TGTGCCAGCTCCGTATTTCCCGGGACAGGGGGCAGCCACGAGCAGTACTTC. Amino acids: CASSVFPGTGGSHEQYF.

The V and J genes are TRBV12-3 or TRBV12-4 and TRBJ2-1, with D tentatively TRBD2 (5 bases). V was trimmed by 5 bases and J by 0 bases, leaving 8 bases between them. This CDR3 is 14 amino acids long. The CDR3 DNA reads as TGTGCCAGCAGTCCGGACTTCTCCTACAATGAGCAGTTCTTC. Amino acid sequence: CASSPDFSYNEQFF.

The chain uses TRBV5-5 and TRBJ2-1; weak D call: TRBD2 (5 bases). V shed 6 bases and J shed 6 bases, with 10 bases lying between them. The CDR3 is made up of 12 amino acids. The germline V gene has CDR1 SGHKS and CDR2 YYEKEE (reference sequence). The CDR3 nucleotides read TGTGCCAGCACCAGGACTGGCAATGAGCAGTTCTTC. Translation: CASTRTGNEQFF. Together with reference TRBV5-5 and TRBJ2-1, the CDR3 gives the full variable domain: DAGVTQSPTHLIKTRGQQVTLRCSPISGHKSVSWYQQVLGQGPQFIFQYYEKEERGRGNFPDRFSARQFPNYSSELNVNALLLGDSALYLCASTRTGNEQFFGPGTRLTVL.

This clonotype was seen more than once but under ten times. The gene calls are TRBV7-9 and TRBJ1-5; D unresolved. The CDR3 length is 15 residues. The germline V gene has CDR1 SEHNR and CDR2 FQNEAQ (reference sequence). The V and J ends lost 4 bases and 3 bases respectively, with 13 bases between them. DNA for the CDR3: TGTGCCAGCAGCTCGGGCGGGAGTTCCAATCAGCCCCAGCATTTT. It encodes CASSSGGSSNQPQHF.

There are a few counts of this clonotype. This chain uses TRBV2 with TRBJ2-3, with TRBD2 matching 14 bases. There are 17 residues in the CDR3. V lost 5 bases, J lost 1 base, and 5 bases stayed unmatched. CDR1 and CDR2 from the germline V gene are SNHLY and FYNNEI. Here the CDR3 reads CASSPQGLAGGTDTQYF. The DNA of the CDR3 is TGTGCCAGCAGTCCGCAGGGACTAGCGGGGGGCACAGATACGCAGTATTTT.

This clonotype was seen more than once but under ten times. The chain combines TRBV7-9 with TRBJ2-2; the D call may be TRBD1 or TRBD2 (5 bases each). Between the trimmed V and J ends, which lost 4 bases and 5 bases, there was a span of 20 bases. CDR3 length equals 17 residues. Germline CDR1 SEHNR, CDR2 FQNEAQ (reference sequence). The CDR3 DNA is TGTGCCAGCAGCTCGAACCGGGACGGGTGGAAGACCGGGGAGCTGTTTTTT. It translates to CASSSNRDGWKTGELFF.

The rearrangement uses TRBV27 and TRBJ1-2; TRBD1 aligns across 9 bases. The J segment lost 4 bases and the V segment lost 8 bases, leaving 2 bases of the junction unmatched. There are 12 residues in the CDR3. CDR1 and CDR2 (germline): MNHEY, SMNVEV (reference sequence). As DNA, the CDR3 is TGTGCCAGCGGACAGGGGAGCTATGGCTACACCTTC. It specifies CASGQGSYGYTF.

The V and J genes are TRBV11-2 and TRBJ1-1; D is unclear. Germline V gives CDR1 SGHAT, CDR2 FQNNGV. The CDR3 contains 13 residues. V lost 5 bases and J lost 6, with 13 bases in between. The CDR3 sequence: CASSLGPGAEAFF. The CDR3 DNA follows: TGTGCCAGCAGCCTAGGACCCGGGGCTGAAGCTTTCTTT.

The rearrangement links TRBV12-3 or TRBV12-4 to TRBJ1-6; the D gene is possibly TRBD1 (5 bases). This CDR3 contains 17 residues. Trimming pared 6 bases from V and 8 bases from J, leaving 23 bases between. Here the CDR3 reads CASSLLGEAGYDSPLHF. CDR3 bases: TGTGCCAGCAGCCTCCTGGGGGAGGCCGGTTACGATTCACCCCTCCACTTT.

The V call is TRBV12-3 or TRBV12-4, the J call TRBJ1-1; TRBD1 matches at 10 bases. This CDR3 region has 15 residues. Trimming at V came to 6 bases and at J to 4 bases, leaving 8 bases not matched to a gene. The CDR3 region has the DNA TGTGCCAGCAGCTCGGGACAGGGGCGGGTCACTGAAGCTTTCTTT. Translation gives CASSSGQGRVTEAFF.

The chain combines TRBV11-2 with TRBJ2-5; possibly TRBD1 or TRBD2 for D (5 bases each). Looked up from germline, CDR1 is SGHAT and CDR2 is FQNNGV. The CDR3 totals 15 residues. Trimming took 6 bases from V and 2 from J, leaving 16 bases between them. CDR3 sequence: CASRLHGTGQETQYF. The CDR3 DNA sequence: TGTGCCAGCAGACTACACGGGACCGGTCAAGAGACCCAGTACTTC.

This clonotype showed up just a few times. The chain combines TRBV28 with TRBJ2-7, with D tentatively TRBD1 (6 bases). The CDR3 consists of 15 residues. Germline loops: CDR1 MDHEN, CDR2 SYDVKM. Deletions cut 5 bases from V and 5 bases from J, with 19 bases between. The chain's CDR3 is CASSIFGTPAHEQYF. For the CDR3, the DNA is TGTGCCAGCAGTATTTTCGGGACACCCGCTCACGAGCAGTACTTC.

This chain uses TRBV15 with TRBJ1-1; 9 bases line up with TRBD1. V trimming: 8 bases; J trimming: 5 bases; junction bases outside the gene matches: 15. Per the germline V gene, CDR1 is LNHNV and CDR2 is YYDKDF (reference sequence). This CDR3 has 16 amino acids. The CDR3 here is CATEPIHRGRRTEAFF. The CDR3 nucleotides read TGTGCCACCGAACCGATCCACAGGGGGCGAAGAACTGAAGCTTTCTTT.

The chain combines TRBV7-9 with TRBJ1-2, with a tentative D call TRBD1 (6 bases). This CDR3 comprises 16 residues. V was shortened by 1 base and J by 2 bases, with 14 bases between the two germline ends. The germline gives CDR1 SEHNR, CDR2 FQNEAQ (reference sequence). The CDR3 protein is CASSLEGQRRNYGYTF. The CDR3 bases are TGTGCCAGCAGCTTAGAAGGACAGCGCCGAAACTATGGCTACACCTTC.

Only a few counts were recorded for this clonotype. V is TRBV7-9 and J is TRBJ1-1; no clear D. Between the trimmed V and J ends, which lost 5 bases and 3 bases, there was a span of 19 bases. This CDR3 comprises 16 residues. Per germline, CDR1 SEHNR and CDR2 FQNEAQ (reference sequence). CDR3 sequence reads: CASSPNLDPTDTEAFF. DNA for the CDR3: TGTGCCAGCAGCCCCAATCTGGACCCGACGGACACTGAAGCTTTCTTT. The whole variable domain, filled in from reference TRBV7-9 and TRBJ1-1, reads DTGVSQNPRHKITKRGQNVTFRCDPISEHNRLYWYRQTLGQGPEFLTYFQNEAQLEKSRLLSDRFSAERPKGSFSTLEIQRTEQGDSAMYLCASSPNLDPTDTEAFFGQGTRLTVV.

CDR3 coding DNA: TGTGCCAGCAGCTTAGCGTTGGGTTTCAATCAGCCCCAGCATTTT. Translating gives CASSLALGFNQPQHF. This chain connects TRBV7-6 to TRBJ1-5; no clear D gene. Trimming left V 0 bases short and J 3 bases short, with 9 bases between. Germline-derived CDR1 and CDR2 are SGHVS and FNYEAQ. The CDR3 has 15 residues.

The chain is built from TRBV6-5 and TRBJ1-2; D is ambiguous. Germline CDR1 and CDR2: MNHEY and SVGAGI. This CDR3 is 13 amino acids long. V dropped 5 bases and J dropped 5 bases, with 12 bases sitting between them. CDR3 nucleotides: TGTGCCAGCAGTCCCACAGAGGGTTATGGCTACACCTTC. Amino acids: CASSPTEGYGYTF.

The chain is built from TRBV19 and TRBJ1-1; unclear D gene. V shed 7 bases and J shed 3 bases, with 15 bases lying between them. Germline lookup yields CDR1 LNHDA and CDR2 SQIVND (reference sequence). This CDR3 comprises 14 residues. CDR3 protein: CASKFGGSDTEAFF. In DNA form, the CDR3 reads TGTGCCAGTAAATTTGGAGGGTCGGACACTGAAGCTTTCTTT.

This clonotype was seen only a few times. The rearrangement joins TRBV7-2 to TRBJ2-1; TRBD2 matches at 11 bases. The CDR3 loop spans 22 amino acids. Per germline, CDR1 SGHTA and CDR2 FQGNSA. Trimming cost V 2 bases and J 4 bases; bases outside gene matches: 22. The CDR3 protein is CASSLSLSRWGALAGGYNEQFF. CDR3 DNA: TGTGCCAGCAGCTTATCACTATCTAGGTGGGGTGCGCTAGCGGGGGGTTACAATGAGCAGTTCTTC.

This clonotype was counted between two and nine times. The chain combines TRBV4-3 with TRBJ2-7, with D possibly matching TRBD1 (6 bases). Germline assignment: CDR1 LGHNA and CDR2 YSLEER. Trimming removed 2 bases at V and 0 bases at J, with 11 bases between. The CDR3 runs 15 residues. This CDR3 is CASSQNRASSYEQYF. CDR3 DNA: TGCGCCAGCAGCCAAAACAGGGCGAGCTCCTACGAGCAGTACTTC.

The chain recombines TRBV7-2 with TRBJ2-1, with 9 bases that match TRBD2. The CDR3 totals 15 residues. Looked up from germline, CDR1 is SGHTA and CDR2 is FQGNSA. With 7 bases clipped from V and 9 bases from J, the junction kept 13 bases outside the gene matches. The CDR3 reads CASKGAAGGRVEQFF. The CDR3 DNA sequence: TGTGCCAGCAAAGGGGCTGCGGGGGGGCGGGTTGAGCAGTTCTTC.

This clonotype was found a few times. J is TRBJ2-7 and V is TRBV2; D unresolved. V lost 6 bases and J 4 bases, leaving 10 bases between the germline ends. CDR3 length: 12 residues. Germline CDR1 and CDR2: SNHLY and FYNNEI. The CDR3 DNA follows: TGTGCCAGCAGGGCACATTATTACGAGCAGTACTTC. It specifies CASRAHYYEQYF. The full variable domain, its missing parts supplied by reference TRBV2 and TRBJ2-7, is EPEVTQTPSHQVTQMGQEVILRCVPISNHLYFYWYRQILGQKVEFLVSFYNNEISEKSEIFDDQFSVERPDGSNFTLKIRSTKLEDSAMYFCASRAHYYEQYFGPGTRLTVT.

This chain connects TRBV7-2 to TRBJ1-5; D uncertain. The V end was cut by 2 bases, the J end by 7 bases, with 15 bases between. The CDR3 covers 15 residues. Germline CDR1 and CDR2: SGHTA and FQGNSA. CDR3 nucleotides: TGTGCCAGCAGCTTATCAAGGTACGGGAGGCAGCCCCAGCATTTT. Translated: CASSLSRYGRQPQHF.

This chain uses TRBV20-1 with TRBJ2-7; 7 positions match TRBD2. The CDR3 has 18 amino acids. Trimming took 0 bases from V and 0 from J; bases not matched to a gene: 14. Germline V gene sequence: CDR1 DFQATT, CDR2 SNEGSKA (reference sequence). The CDR3 protein is CSARDSFPASGDSYEQYF. CDR3 DNA sequence: TGCAGTGCTAGAGATTCTTTCCCGGCTAGCGGAGACTCCTACGAGCAGTACTTC.